The 4 T cell receptor beta chains below were found in one sample sequenced in a study of shared clonotypes between healthy human individuals. Sequencing was performed with immunoSEQ multiplex PCR; in TCRdb, only in-frame clones are kept and a portion is missing. The table shows roughly 1,100,000 clones, with 65% to 75% occurring only once. Sequencing was done on a sample of memory CD4+ T cells sorted from blood. Subset noted: CD45RA-negative fraction. Source of these receptors: a man younger than 35 in good health.

The sample holds one count of this clone. The chain links TRBV11-2 to TRBJ2-3; tentative D call: TRBD2 (6 bases). Germline V lookup: CDR1 SGHAT, CDR2 FQNNGV. With 5 bases removed from V and 1 base from J, the gap between germline ends came to 22 bases. The CDR3 runs to 18 residues. The CDR3 nucleotides read TGTGCCAGCAGCCTTTTTCAGGGACCCGGAGGGGGCACAGATACGCAGTATTTT. Residues: CASSLFQGPGGGTDTQYF.

The rearrangement links TRBV28 to TRBJ1-2; D may be TRBD1 (5 bases). Germline lookup yields CDR1 MDHEN and CDR2 SYDVKM. There are 14 residues in the CDR3. V was clipped by 10 bases and J by 4 bases, with 19 bases between them. The CDR3 is CATRAGSVGYGYTF. The CDR3 DNA follows: TGTGCCACCCGCGCAGGGTCAGTAGGCTATGGCTACACCTTC.

There are a few counts of this clone. This sequence joins TRBV10-3 and TRBJ1-6; D remains unclear. This CDR3 has 13 amino acids. Germline V CDR1 and CDR2: ENHRY, SYGVKD. Trimming shortened V by 1 base and J by 9 bases, and 7 bases separated the two germline ends. CDR3: CAISELQSSPLHF. The CDR3 DNA reads as TGTGCCATCAGTGAGTTGCAAAGTTCACCCCTCCACTTT.

The V and J genes are TRBV7-9 and TRBJ2-7; D is possibly TRBD1 (6 bases). Germline loops: CDR1 SEHNR, CDR2 FQNEAQ (reference sequence). CDR3 size: 14 residues. V was pared by 1 base and J by 2 bases, with 9 bases between. The CDR3 region is CASSLDRVPYEQYF. The CDR3 nucleotides read TGTGCCAGCAGCTTAGACAGGGTCCCCTACGAGCAGTACTTC.